The 30 T cell receptor beta chains below all came from one sample that was sequenced in a study of T cells in Graves' hyperthyroidism and ophthalmopathy. There were TCR beta CDR3 regions amplified from RNA transcripts. Carried out on the TCR CDR3, a first-round RT-PCR used the HTBI primer set. TCRdb passed the multiplex PCR reads through MiXCR, listing each CDR3 protein once. The sample lists 460,000 or so distinct CDR3 sequences, under 15% occurring once. Sequencing input: blood. The receptors derive from a woman aged 18-30 years with Graves' hyperthyroidism.

The CDR3 protein is CASSLYSGNTIYF. The CDR3 DNA is TGTGCCAGCAGCTTATACTCTGGAAACACCATATATTTT. The rearrangement uses TRBV7-3 and TRBJ1-3; no definite D call. CDR1 is SGHTA and CDR2 is FQGTGA in the germline V gene. Trimming stripped 2 bases from V and 0 bases from J, with 2 bases between. The CDR3 runs 13 residues. Together with reference TRBV7-3 and TRBJ1-3, the CDR3 gives the full variable domain: GAGVSQTPSNKVTEKGKYVELRCDPISGHTALYWYRQSLGQGPEFLIYFQGTGAADDSGLPNDRFFAVRPEGSVSTLKIQRTERGDSAVYLCASSLYSGNTIYFGEGSWLTVV.

V is TRBV7-9 and J is TRBJ2-5; D perhaps matches TRBD2 (6 bases). This CDR3 comprises 14 residues. Looked up from germline, CDR1 is SEHNR and CDR2 is FQNEAQ (reference sequence). V lost 5 bases to trimming and J lost 5 bases, with 15 bases between them. This CDR3 is CASSPPLARETQYF. Written as DNA, the CDR3 is TGTGCCAGCAGCCCGCCACTAGCTAGGGAGACCCAGTACTTC.

The sample holds many counts of this clonotype. The chain carries TRBV5-1 and TRBJ2-7, with TRBD1 matching over 9 bases. Per germline, CDR1 SGHRS and CDR2 YFSETQ. The CDR3 contains 14 residues. V was pared by 5 bases and J by 2 bases, with 5 bases of the junction left unmatched. CDR3 nucleotides: TGCGCCAGCAGGATCGGGACAGGGACCTACGAGCAGTACTTC. The encoded protein is CASRIGTGTYEQYF.

At least ten counts were recorded for this clonotype. The rearrangement links TRBV7-9 to TRBJ1-4, with D perhaps TRBD1 (5 bases). The CDR3 extends over 14 amino acids. CDR1 SEHNR and CDR2 FQNEAQ come from the germline V gene (reference sequence). V gave up 3 bases and J gave up 5 bases, with 10 bases separating them. CDR3 residues: CASSFRDLNEKLFF. CDR3 in DNA: TGTGCCAGCAGCTTCCGGGACCTGAATGAAAAACTGTTTTTT.

The chain couples TRBV19 to TRBJ1-1; 11 bases fit TRBD1. The CDR3 length is 14 residues. CDR1 is LNHDA, CDR2 SQIVND, per germline (reference sequence). J was trimmed by 6 bases and V by 4 bases; bases with no gene match: 4. CDR3 amino acids: CASSTGTGGSEAFF. Written as DNA, the CDR3 is TGTGCCAGTAGTACCGGGACAGGGGGGTCTGAAGCTTTCTTT.

The J gene is TRBJ1-2, the V gene TRBV7-9; no firm D call. The CDR3 contains 13 residues. Per the germline V gene, CDR1 is SEHNR and CDR2 is FQNEAQ (reference sequence). Trimming took 3 bases from V and 4 from J, leaving 9 bases between them. CDR3 in DNA: TGTGCCAGCAGCTTGGCGGCTAGCTATGGCTACACCTTC. Translated, it gives CASSLAASYGYTF.

This clonotype was seen many times. One junction end disagrees with the germline gene, perhaps due to a read error. The chain joins TRBV3-1 to TRBJ1-1; D is uncertain. The CDR3 has 13 amino acids. Germline lookup yields CDR1 LGHDT and CDR2 YNNKEL (reference sequence). The CDR3 reads CASSQEGNPEAFF. In nucleotides, the CDR3 is TGTGCCAGCAGCCAAGAGGGGAACCCTGAAGCTTTCTTT.

The chain employs TRBV19 and TRBJ2-3; TRBD2 matches at 8 bases. CDR3 length: 13 amino acids. Germline assignment: CDR1 LNHDA and CDR2 SQIVND (reference sequence). Losses at the gene ends were 7 bases for V and 2 bases for J; bases not matched to a gene: 2. The CDR3 nucleotides are TGTGCCAGTACTAGCGGGCTCACAGATACGCAGTATTTT. The encoded protein is CASTSGLTDTQYF.

In this sample, this clonotype turned up many times. This chain joins TRBV9 and TRBJ2-3; no reliable D call. The CDR3 length is 12 residues. Trimming removed 3 bases at V and 3 bases at J, with 5 bases between. Looked up from germline, CDR1 is SGDLS and CDR2 is YYNGEE. In DNA, the CDR3 is TGTGCCAGCAGCGCGCGGACAGATACGCAGTATTTT. Translation: CASSARTDTQYF.

Many counts were recorded for this clonotype. The chain employs TRBV20-1 and TRBJ2-1, with 12 bases fitting TRBD2. This CDR3 spans 16 amino acids. V shed 0 bases and J 5 bases; nucleotides not matched to a gene: 5. Germline CDR1 is DFQATT and CDR2 is SNEGSKA (reference sequence). The CDR3 nucleotides read TGCAGTGCTAGAGATTGGACTAGCGGGACGAACAATGAGCAGTTCTTC. It is translated as CSARDWTSGTNNEQFF.

This clonotype was observed at least ten times. The V and J genes are TRBV6-1 and TRBJ2-7, with D tentatively TRBD1 (5 bases). The germline V gene has CDR1 MNHNS and CDR2 SASEGT. The CDR3 has 14 residues. V lost 3 bases to trimming and J lost 6 bases, with 15 bases between them. Here the CDR3 reads CASSEGQGPVEQYF. CDR3 DNA: TGTGCCAGCAGTGAGGGCCAGGGTCCCGTCGAGCAGTACTTC.

This clonotype was counted many times. The V call is TRBV6-1, the J call TRBJ2-7; D gene unclear. This CDR3 spans 14 amino acids. The germline gives CDR1 MNHNS, CDR2 SASEGT. The V end lost 2 bases, the J end lost 0 bases, and 8 bases lay between the germline ends. The CDR3 spells CASSERESSYEQYV. The CDR3 nucleotides are TGTGCCAGCAGTGAACGTGAGAGCTCCTACGAGCAGTACGTC.

This chain links TRBV7-3 with TRBJ2-2, with 8 bases aligning to TRBD1. The CDR3 is 15 amino acids. In germline, CDR1 is SGHTA, CDR2 FQGTGA. Trimming removed 2 bases from V and 6 bases from J; junction bases left unmatched: 5. CDR3 bases: TGTGCCAGCAGCTTATTCAGGGGGCCGGCCGGGGAGCTGTTTTTT. Amino acids: CASSLFRGPAGELFF.

At least ten counts were recorded for this clonotype. The chain employs TRBV25-1 and TRBJ1-4; tentative D call: TRBD1 (5 bases). CDR3 size: 12 residues. The V gene lost 4 bases and the J gene lost 10 bases, with 10 bases spanning the gap. Germline CDR1 and CDR2: MGHDK and SYGVNS. The CDR3 protein is CASSGGTAKLFF. In DNA, the CDR3 is TGTGCCAGCAGTGGGGGGACGGCAAAACTGTTTTTT.

CDR3 DNA: TGTGCCAGCAGCTTAGACGGGAGGGGGGCAGATACGCAGTATTTT. The encoded protein is CASSLDGRGADTQYF. This sequence joins TRBV7-9 and TRBJ2-3; 8 bases line up with TRBD2. The CDR3 runs 15 residues. The V segment lost 1 base and the J segment 4 bases; nucleotides outside the gene matches: 4. The germline V gene encodes CDR1 SEHNR and CDR2 FQNEAQ (reference sequence).

This clonotype showed up many times. V and J are TRBV19 and TRBJ2-1, with TRBD2 identical over 8 bases. CDR1 and CDR2 (germline): LNHDA, SQIVND (reference sequence). Trimming at V came to 3 bases and at J to 7 bases, leaving 8 bases not matched to a gene. CDR3 length: 15 amino acids. The CDR3 DNA follows: TGTGCCAGTAGTATCCCGGGACTAGTATCAAATGAGCAGTTCTTC. It translates to CASSIPGLVSNEQFF.

This clonotype was seen a few times. J is TRBJ1-5 and V is TRBV15; TRBD1 aligns across 9 bases. Germline CDR1 and CDR2: LNHNV and YYDKDF (reference sequence). CDR3 length: 18 amino acids. V lost 0 bases, J lost 1 base, and 7 bases stayed unmatched. The CDR3 DNA reads as TGTGCCACCAGCAGAGACCCCGGGACAGGGAGAAGCAATCAGCCCCAGCATTTT. This gives the protein CATSRDPGTGRSNQPQHF.

This clonotype showed up many times. This chain uses TRBV10-3 with TRBJ2-2, with 7 bases that match TRBD1. The germline V gene has CDR1 ENHRY and CDR2 SYGVKD. This CDR3 region has 14 residues. V lost 6 bases, J lost 5 bases, and 6 bases stayed unmatched. This CDR3 is CAISGTAVTGELFF. Written as DNA, the CDR3 is TGTGCCATCAGCGGGACAGCGGTTACCGGGGAGCTGTTTTTT.

The chain recombines TRBV20-1 with TRBJ1-5; D gene uncertain. Germline CDR1 is DFQATT and CDR2 is SNEGSKA (reference sequence). Trimming removed 6 bases at V and 0 bases at J, with 12 bases between. This CDR3 spans 14 amino acids. The CDR3 is CSAPQERSNQPQHF. CDR3 nucleotide sequence: TGCAGTGCCCCCCAGGAGCGTAGCAATCAGCCCCAGCATTTT.

This clonotype was found many times. The rearrangement joins TRBV27 to TRBJ1-1; D is possibly TRBD1 (6 bases). Trimming cost V 2 bases and J 1 base, with 8 bases left between them. This CDR3 spans 14 amino acids. Germline V gives CDR1 MNHEY, CDR2 SMNVEV (reference sequence). This CDR3 is CASSLGQPNTEAFF. The CDR3 coding sequence is TGTGCCAGCAGTTTAGGACAGCCGAACACTGAAGCTTTCTTT.

Ten or more counts support this clonotype. The rearrangement joins TRBV19 to TRBJ2-7, with unresolved D. Germline-derived CDR1 and CDR2 are LNHDA and SQIVND (reference sequence). With 1 base removed from V and 3 bases from J, the gap between germline ends came to 7 bases. There are 13 residues in the CDR3. The DNA for the CDR3 is TGTGCCAGTAGTATAGCTCAGCACTACGAGCAGTACGTC. Translating gives CASSIAQHYEQYV.

Worth noting for this clonotype: Just one base apart from a much larger clone, this may be a read error. The chain recombines TRBV6-1 with TRBJ1-4; 8 bases match TRBD1. The CDR3 covers 16 residues. Germline-derived CDR1 and CDR2 are MNHNS and SASEGT. The CDR3 sequence: CASSRRDRWTKEKLFF. Written as DNA, the CDR3 is TGTGCCAGCAGTCGAAGGGACAGGTGGACTAAGGAAAAACTGTTTTTT.

There are many counts of this clonotype. This chain connects TRBV29-1 to TRBJ1-1; 7 bases are shared with TRBD1. CDR3 length: 12 residues. Trimming removed 7 bases from V and 2 bases from J; junction bases left unmatched: 4. From germline, CDR1 is SQVTM and CDR2 ANQGSEA. Here the CDR3 reads CSGDSSNTEAFF. The CDR3 DNA reads as TGCAGCGGGGACAGCTCAAACACTGAAGCTTTCTTT. Using reference TRBV29-1 and TRBJ1-1 for the parts outside the CDR3, the full variable domain is SAVISQKPSRDICQRGTSLTIQCQVDSQVTMMFWYRQQPGQSLTLIATANQGSEATYESGFVIDKFPISRPNLTFSTLTVSNMSPEDSSIYLCSGDSSNTEAFFGQGTRLTVV.

This clonotype was detected ten times or more. CDR3 sequence: CASTRDSLDSNQPQHF. The CDR3 bases are TGTGCCAGCACCCGGGACAGTCTAGATAGCAATCAGCCCCAGCATTTT. The rearrangement links TRBV12-3 or TRBV12-4 to TRBJ1-5, with 7 bases matching TRBD1. This CDR3 comprises 16 residues. Losses at the gene ends were 7 bases for V and 0 bases for J; bases not matched to a gene: 9.

Ten or more counts support this clonotype. The chain uses TRBV6-1 and TRBJ2-7; unclear D gene. Trimming removed 4 bases from V and 0 bases from J, with 13 bases in between. The CDR3 spans 15 residues. Germline CDR1 MNHNS, CDR2 SASEGT. DNA of the CDR3: TGTGCCAGCAGTGCCGAATTTAGGAGCTCCTACGAGCAGTACTTC. As protein: CASSAEFRSSYEQYF.

This clonotype came up many times. This chain uses TRBV3-1 with TRBJ2-3, with D uncertain. This CDR3 comprises 11 residues. Per the germline V gene, CDR1 is LGHDT and CDR2 is YNNKEL (reference sequence). V dropped 4 bases and J dropped 5 bases, with 4 bases sitting between them. CDR3 region: CASSRLDTQYF. In DNA, the CDR3 is TGTGCCAGCAGCCGACTAGATACGCAGTATTTT.

Here the CDR3 reads CSASLASGSYEQYF. CDR3 bases: TGCAGTGCTAGTTTGGCTAGCGGGAGTTACGAGCAGTACTTC. This sequence joins TRBV20-1 and TRBJ2-7; the match to TRBD2 covers 10 bases. CDR1 is DFQATT, CDR2 SNEGSKA, per germline (reference sequence). This CDR3 is built from 14 residues. V gave up 3 bases and J gave up 4 bases; unmatched junction bases: 6.

This clonotype appeared once. This rearrangement joins TRBV30 to TRBJ2-1; TRBD2 matches 12 bases. TRBJ2-7 explains the end of the DNA better; the J call may be wrong. Germline CDR1 GTSNPN, CDR2 SVGIG (reference sequence). The CDR3 covers 17 residues. The CDR3 DNA sequence: TGTGCCTGGAGCCTCCCGGGACTAGCGGGCTCCTACAATGAGCAGTACTTC. This gives the protein CAWSLPGLAGSYNEQYF.

V and J are TRBV12-3 or TRBV12-4 and TRBJ1-1, with TRBD1 identical over 7 bases. The V gene end was trimmed by 5 bases and the J gene end by 7 bases; junction bases not matched to a gene: 7. The length of the CDR3 is 13 residues. CDR3 sequence (DNA): TGTGCCAGCAGTGCGACAGGGTCCGGTGAAGCTTTCTTT. Encoded protein: CASSATGSGEAFF.

Many counts were recorded for this clonotype. The rearrangement links TRBV7-3 to TRBJ1-1; a weak D match, TRBD1 (5 bases). Germline V gives CDR1 SGHTA, CDR2 FQGTGA. This CDR3 is built from 15 residues. V lost 1 base, J lost 5 bases, and 14 bases lay in between. The CDR3 DNA reads as TGTGCCAGCAGCTTAATCCGGGGGTTGGATACTGAAGCTTTCTTT. Translation: CASSLIRGLDTEAFF.